This TCR beta chain was captured by sequencing in a study of T cells after yellow fever vaccination. The overall study: SMART-Seq v4 Ultra Low Input served to prepare low-cell-number fractions. The study's findings and limits: CD4 and CD8 compartments shared a small share of clonotypes, likely from convergent recombination. Most primary-vaccination clones recurred post-booster (approximately 96% CD4, around 86% CD8).

UMIs were added to TCR cDNA along with a universal primer site when it was made by 5'RACE template switching. TCRdb re-analysed the 5' RACE reads in MiXCR, keeping a single row per CDR3 protein. The sample comprises some 120,000 distinct CDR3 sequences, more than 7.5% of which are singletons, and roughly 40% rests with the top ten. A remark on this clonotype: No antigen is known for it.

Sequencing used CD8+ T cells sorted from PBMCs, obtained on the day of the yellow fever booster vaccination. The source of this sequence is a man aged 18 to 30 who received the YFV17D yellow fever vaccine.

The CDR3 DNA reads as TGCAGTGCTAGAAAGGGGGGCGGCCTCCGTGAGCAGTTCTTC. This codes for CSARKGGGLREQFF. This chain uses TRBV20-1 with TRBJ2-1; D is tentatively TRBD1 or TRBD2 (6 bases each). V gave up 2 bases and J gave up 9 bases, with 17 bases separating them. Germline V gives CDR1 DFQATT, CDR2 SNEGSKA (reference sequence). The CDR3 runs 14 residues.